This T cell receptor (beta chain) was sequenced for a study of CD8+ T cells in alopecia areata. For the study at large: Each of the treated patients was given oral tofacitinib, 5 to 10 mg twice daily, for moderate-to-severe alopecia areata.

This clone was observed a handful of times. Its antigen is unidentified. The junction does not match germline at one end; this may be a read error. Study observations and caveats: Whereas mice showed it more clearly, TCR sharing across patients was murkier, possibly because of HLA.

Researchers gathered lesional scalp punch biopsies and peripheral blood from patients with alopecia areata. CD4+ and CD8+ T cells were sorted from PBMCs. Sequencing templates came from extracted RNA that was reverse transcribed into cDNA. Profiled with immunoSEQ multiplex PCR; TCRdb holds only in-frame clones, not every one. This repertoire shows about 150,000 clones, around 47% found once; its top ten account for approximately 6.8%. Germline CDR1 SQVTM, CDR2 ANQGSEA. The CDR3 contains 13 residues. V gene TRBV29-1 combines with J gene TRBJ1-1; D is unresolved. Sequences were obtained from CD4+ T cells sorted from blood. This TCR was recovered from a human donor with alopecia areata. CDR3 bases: TGCAGCCTTGAGAGTTCACCGAACACTGAAGCTTTCTTT. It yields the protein CSLESSPNTEAFF.